This T cell receptor beta chain was recorded in a study of graft-versus-host responses after intestinal transplantation (dated by TCRdb to the early 2020s). As for the study more broadly: Multivisceral, liver-intestinal, or isolated intestinal transplants were received by the recipients. Donor T cell macrochimerism was defined as a peak of at least 4% donor T cells among recipient peripheral blood mononuclear cells. Every recipient was given anti-thymocyte globulin induction, followed by roughly 3 years of maintenance tacrolimus and steroids. Instead of going to the commercial service, samples from a few later patients were sequenced in-house on an Illumina MiSeq and processed with MiXCR. Alloreactive clones were identified by sequencing pre-transplant mixed lymphocyte reaction products and comparing these products with unstimulated pre-transplant donor and recipient T cells. Bulk TCR-beta CDR3 sequencing was used to track graft-versus-host and host-versus-graft alloreactive T cell clones in the graft, circulation and bone marrow after intestinal transplantation. Of the 20 to 25 intestinal transplant recipients enrolled in the cohort, one of whom was a retransplant, a few patients without pretransplant specimens were excluded.

The junction shows trimming of 4 bases on V and 6 bases on J, and the gene matches do not reach 11 bases of it. Looking up the germline V gene (reference sequence) yields CDR1 SGHNT and CDR2 YYREEE. There are 15 amino acids in the CDR3, from cysteine to phenylalanine inclusive. The kept DNA is CDR3 alone, 45 bases in frame from the first base. Broad study findings and their caveats: Early after transplant, peak levels of circulating GvH clones were associated with declines in HvG clones. GvH clones were detected in recipient bone marrow, and some of these GvH clones were observed earlier in ileal mucosa or blood, consistent with an intestinal mucosal origin. The conclusions were limited by the relatively low number and heterogeneity of the intestinal transplant patients. In the allografts of patients with donor T cell macrochimerism, GvH to HvG T cell clonal ratios were high.

In the first month after transplant, blood samples were collected up to 4 times, and after that at least monthly when available. Notes on this clone: Its cognate antigen has yet to be identified. No much larger clone is present one base from it, and per-base qualities are unavailable.

Library generation was performed with the immunoSEQ multiplex PCR assay. Adaptive Biotechnologies carried out high-throughput TCR-beta CDR3 sequencing of genomic DNA for most patients. The authors processed their data as follows. TCR sequencing data were retrieved from Adaptive's ImmunoSEQ software for some 19 patients, whereas a few other patients were processed with MiXCR and VDJtools. Because the origin of CDR3 nucleotide sequences shared between donor and recipient could not be assigned, those sequences were removed. To count as alloreactive, a clone needed at least 2-fold expansion over unstimulated cells and a minimum CFSE-low frequency of 0.002% (template counts) or 0.001% (read counts). Mappable clones were those detected in sequenced pre-transplant spleen, lymph node, or MLR CFSE-low populations of the donor or recipient. Cumulative frequency of alloreactive clones was calculated as a percentage of all sequences weighted by copy number. The clones in this table, taken by TCRdb from immuneACCESS, are in-frame only. Not every clone is retained; where verified, under half of the shortfall comes from an unresolved V gene, and the cause of the rest is unknown. V and J calls and clone size are as listed in that table; D and trimming were resolved from the DNA. Recorded for this sample are about 14,000 clones; 90% to 95% of them occurred a single time. About 0.78% of the sample belongs to the ten largest clones.

The rearranged segments are TRBV5-4 and TRBJ2-5, with 8 middle bases fitting TRBD2. The specimen was PBMCs, collected 9 days after transplant. This TCR was sampled from a human patient who received an intestinal transplant, so some T cells may come from the graft donor. The CDR3 reads as follows: CASSDMTSARQTQYF. The DNA sequence is given as TGTGCCAGCAGCGACATGACTAGCGCTAGGCAGACCCAGTACTTC.